Listed below are T cell receptor beta chains from one sample, sequenced in a study of blood T cell repertoires in COVID-19. Profiled with immunoSEQ multiplex PCR; TCRdb holds only in-frame clones, not every one. The data contain some 340,000 clones, around four fifths of them singletons. Sequenced: peripheral blood. These receptors came from a man younger than 40 with active or convalescent COVID-19. The CDR3 runs from the conserved cysteine through the conserved F or W. The D gene is left open where the match is weak. Size is omitted from some rows. Given values are once, few, many or a class for expanded clones.

v_gene,j_gene,len,abundance,d_gene,CDR3nt,CDR3aa
TRBV5-1,TRBJ2-7,15,few,TRBD2,TGCGCCAGCAGCCGGACTAGCGGCAGCTCCTACGAGCAGTACTTC,CASSRTSGSSYEQYF
TRBV7-2,TRBJ2-3,16,NA,TRBD1,TGTGCCAGCAGCTATTCCTACAGGGGGAGGACAGATACGCAGTATTTT,CASSYSYRGRTDTQYF
TRBV10-1,TRBJ2-7,11,NA,NA,TGCGCCATGCGGGGTCCCTACGAGCAGTACTTC,CAMRGPYEQYF
TRBV2,TRBJ1-3,13,NA,TRBD1,TGTGCCAGCAGCGCGGACAGGGGAAACACCATATATTTT,CASSADRGNTIYF
TRBV6-5,TRBJ1-2,13,many,TRBD1,TGTGCCAGCAGTTTAAACAGGGGTACGGGCTACACCTTC,CASSLNRGTGYTF
TRBV2,TRBJ2-7,13,NA,NA,TGTGCCAGCAGTAGACAGATACGGGACGAGCAGTACTTC,CASSRQIRDEQYF
TRBV6-5,TRBJ1-6,14,NA,TRBD1,TGTGCCAGCAGTTGGACAGGGCGGCTTTCACCCCTCCACTTT,CASSWTGRLSPLHF
TRBV5-1,TRBJ1-2,14,NA,NA,TGCGCCAGCAGCCAACGGGGAGGACCTACCGGCTACACCTTC,CASSQRGGPTGYTF
TRBV5-1,TRBJ2-1,18,few,NA,TGCGCCAGCAGCTTTACGGGACGGGGGATGAGCTCCTACAATGAGCAGTTCTTC,CASSFTGRGMSSYNEQFF
TRBV6-4,TRBJ2-7,14,NA,TRBD2,TGTGCCAGCAGTGACTCGATAGCGGGCGGCGAGCAGTACTTC,CASSDSIAGGEQYF
TRBV6-2/TRBV6-3,TRBJ2-7,17,few,NA,TGTGCCAGCAGCCGTAAACTTTGGGCCCTGGATCGAAACGAGCAGTACTTC,CASSRKLWALDRNEQYF
TRBV6-5,TRBJ1-2,16,NA,NA,TGTGCCAGCAGTTATCTCCTTTTGCGAGGGTCGAATGGCTACACCTTC,CASSYLLLRGSNGYTF
TRBV11-3,TRBJ2-1,15,few,TRBD1,TGTGCCAGCAGCTTACGACAGGGACCCTACAATGAGCAGTTCTTC,CASSLRQGPYNEQFF
TRBV4-3,TRBJ2-7,15,NA,TRBD1,TGCGCCAGCAGCCAAGATCGGGGGACAGGGTACGAGCAGTACTTC,CASSQDRGTGYEQYF
TRBV7-9,TRBJ2-1,12,NA,NA,TGTGCCAGCAGCTCCCAGGGGACTGAGCAGTTCTTC,CASSSQGTEQFF
TRBV7-2,TRBJ2-1,15,NA,TRBD2,TGTGCCAGCAGCTTAAGCGGGAGAAGGTACGATGAGCAGTTCTTC,CASSLSGRRYDEQFF
TRBV24-1,TRBJ2-5,15,NA,NA,TGTGCCACCAGTGAACGACAGGGAGGTCTTGAGACCCAGTACTTC,CATSERQGGLETQYF
TRBV19,TRBJ1-2,13,NA,TRBD1,TGTGCCAGTAGTCCGGTACAGGGGGCGCGTATCACCTTC,CASSPVQGARITF
TRBV13,TRBJ1-1,12,NA,NA,TGTGCCAGCAGCCGAGAGAACACTGAAGCTTTCTTT,CASSRENTEAFF
TRBV5-1,TRBJ2-2,16,NA,NA,TGCGCCAGCGGCTGGTCCTCGGGTTCGGGGACCGGGGAGCTGTTTTTT,CASGWSSGSGTGELFF
TRBV7-8,TRBJ2-3,18,NA,TRBD2,TGTGCCAGCAGCATCTTTACTAGCGGGAGGACTAGCACAGATACGCAGTATTTT,CASSIFTSGRTSTDTQYF
TRBV10-2,TRBJ1-6,15,NA,NA,TGCGCCAGCAGTGAGGACAGCCTCTATAATTCACCCCTCCACTTT,CASSEDSLYNSPLHF
TRBV19,TRBJ1-2,15,once,NA,TGTGCCAGTAGTCCGGGGACACTAGCTAACTATGGCTACACCTTC,CASSPGTLANYGYTF
TRBV10-1,TRBJ2-3,16,NA,TRBD2,TGCGCCAGCAGTAGTCCCGGGACTAGAAGGTCGGATACGCAGTATTTT,CASSSPGTRRSDTQYF
TRBV19,TRBJ2-5,13,NA,NA,TGTGCCAGTAGTGGCGGGTACCAAGAGACCCAGTACTTC,CASSGGYQETQYF
TRBV3-1/TRBV3-2,TRBJ1-1,12,NA,NA,TGTGCCAGCAGCCAAGGTGCGTTTGAAGCTTTCTTT,CASSQGAFEAFF
TRBV19,TRBJ1-4,17,NA,TRBD1,TGTGCCAGTAGCGACCTCCCGGGACAGGGGACTAATGAAAAACTGTTTTTT,CASSDLPGQGTNEKLFF
TRBV5-1,TRBJ1-3,17,NA,TRBD1,TGCGCCAGCAGCTTGGGGCGACAGGGACACTCTGGAAACACCATATATTTT,CASSLGRQGHSGNTIYF
TRBV12-2,TRBJ2-7,16,NA,NA,TGTGCAAGTCGCCCAGCGGCTAGGGGGCCTTGGCACGAGCAGTACTTC,CASRPAARGPWHEQYF
TRBV5-4,TRBJ2-7,14,NA,NA,TGTGCCAGCTCCCTCGCCGGTTTAACCTACGAGCAGTACTTC,CASSLAGLTYEQYF
TRBV10-3,TRBJ2-3,13,NA,NA,TGTGCCTCAGGTGGCCGCGGCACAGATACGCAGTATTTT,CASGGRGTDTQYF
TRBV25-1,TRBJ1-6,13,NA,TRBD1,TGTGCCAGCGGGATTGCAGGGGGCTCACCCCTCCACTTT,CASGIAGGSPLHF
TRBV27,TRBJ2-5,16,NA,TRBD2,TGTGCCAGCAGTTCCCCTCGTGGCGGGGGGCAAGAGACCCAGTACTTC,CASSSPRGGGQETQYF
TRBV27,TRBJ1-5,15,many,TRBD1,TGTGCCAGCAGTCCTGACAGGGGTATATTTCAGCCCCAGCATTTT,CASSPDRGIFQPQHF
TRBV25-1,TRBJ2-5,16,NA,NA,TGTGCCAGCAGCTACGGTACACAGGGTCACCAAGAGACCCAGTACTTC,CASSYGTQGHQETQYF
TRBV30,TRBJ2-3,14,NA,TRBD2,TGTGCCTGGAGGGGACTAGCACTTAAAGATACGCAGTATTTT,CAWRGLALKDTQYF
TRBV5-1,TRBJ2-2,14,NA,TRBD1,TGCGCCAGCTTAGGACAGGTTAACACCGGGGAGCTGTTTTTT,CASLGQVNTGELFF
TRBV19,TRBJ2-1,14,NA,TRBD2,TGTGCCAGTAGTGATCAGCGGGAGGTCAATGAGCAGTTCTTC,CASSDQREVNEQFF
TRBV13,TRBJ2-5,14,NA,NA,TGTGCCAGCAGCTTATCGGGGACTCCCAAGACCCAGTACTTC,CASSLSGTPKTQYF
TRBV5-1,TRBJ2-7,15,NA,TRBD1,TGCGCCAGCAGCTTCCGACAGGGGCCGTCCTACGAGCAGTACTTC,CASSFRQGPSYEQYF
TRBV30,TRBJ2-2,14,once,NA,TGTGCCTGGAGGCCGGGACTCAGACCCGGGGAGCTGTTTTTT,CAWRPGLRPGELFF
TRBV28,TRBJ2-7,13,few,TRBD2,TGTGCCAGCAGTACCAGTACTAGCGACGAGCAGTACTTC,CASSTSTSDEQYF
TRBV27,TRBJ2-7,14,NA,NA,TGTGCCAGCAGTTACCGGGTGAACGGGGGCGAGCAGTACTTC,CASSYRVNGGEQYF
TRBV7-9,TRBJ2-2,18,NA,TRBD2,TGTGCCAGCAGCTCCAGGACTAGCGGGGGGCAGAACACCGGGGAGCTGTTTTTT,CASSSRTSGGQNTGELFF
TRBV7-8,TRBJ1-2,15,NA,TRBD1,TGTGCCAGCAGCTTAACAGGGGGTACTAACTATGGCTACACCTTC,CASSLTGGTNYGYTF
TRBV12-3/TRBV12-4,TRBJ2-7,12,NA,NA,TGTGCCAGCAGTGTGATGCTATACGAGCAGTACTTC,CASSVMLYEQYF
TRBV3-1/TRBV3-2,TRBJ2-7,16,NA,TRBD1,TGTGCCAGCCCGAAACTCGGGGACAGGGTATCAGGAGAGCAGTACTTC,CASPKLGDRVSGEQYF
TRBV15,TRBJ1-6,12,NA,NA,TGTGCCACCAGCAGAGATCGTTCACCCCTCCACTTT,CATSRDRSPLHF
TRBV7-7,TRBJ2-1,13,NA,TRBD1,TGTGCCAGCAGCAGAGGACAGGCCAATGAGCAGTTCTTC,CASSRGQANEQFF
TRBV24-1,TRBJ2-7,14,NA,TRBD1,TGTGCCACCAGTCGGGGACAGGGCTCCTACGAGCAGTACTTC,CATSRGQGSYEQYF
TRBV27,TRBJ2-1,16,NA,NA,TGTGCCAGCGCCAACCCTCTCAGGGAACCTCAGGGTGAGCAGTTCTTC,CASANPLREPQGEQFF
TRBV6-1,TRBJ1-5,14,NA,NA,TGTGCCAGCAGTGAAACCCAGGATCTTCAGCCCCAGCATTTT,CASSETQDLQPQHF
TRBV5-1,TRBJ1-1,17,NA,TRBD1,TGCGCCAGCAGCTATAAACAGGGGGCGCAACGGGGCACTGAAGCTTTCTTT,CASSYKQGAQRGTEAFF
TRBV28,TRBJ1-1,13,NA,NA,TGTGCCAGCAGCCGAGCCGGTCGCACTGAAGCTTTCTTT,CASSRAGRTEAFF
TRBV7-2,TRBJ1-1,13,NA,NA,TGTGCCAGCAGCTGGGGGGGGAGCAGTGAAGCTTTCTTT,CASSWGGSSEAFF
TRBV9,TRBJ1-1,15,NA,NA,TGTGCCAGCAGCGTGTCCGGCCTACCGGGTACTGAAGCTTTCTTT,CASSVSGLPGTEAFF
TRBV5-4,TRBJ1-2,13,NA,NA,TGTGCCAGCAGCTTGGTCGCCGGGAAGGGCTACACCTTC,CASSLVAGKGYTF
TRBV6-5,TRBJ1-5,12,NA,NA,TGTGCCAGCCACCACAGGGACCAGCCCCAGCATTTT,CASHHRDQPQHF
TRBV30,TRBJ2-7,11,NA,TRBD1,TGTGCCTGGGACAGGGTCGGCGAGCAGTACTTC,CAWDRVGEQYF